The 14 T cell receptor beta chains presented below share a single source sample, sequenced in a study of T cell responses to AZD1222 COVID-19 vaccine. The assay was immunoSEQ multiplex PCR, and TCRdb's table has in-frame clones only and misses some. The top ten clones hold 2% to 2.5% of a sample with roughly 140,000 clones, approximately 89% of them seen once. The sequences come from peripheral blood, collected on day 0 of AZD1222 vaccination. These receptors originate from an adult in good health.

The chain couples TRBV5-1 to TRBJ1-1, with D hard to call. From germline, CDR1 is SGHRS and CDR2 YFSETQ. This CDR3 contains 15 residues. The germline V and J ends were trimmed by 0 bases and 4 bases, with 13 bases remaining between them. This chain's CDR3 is CASSLDSWSSTEAFF. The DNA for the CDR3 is TGCGCCAGCAGCTTGGACAGTTGGAGCAGCACTGAAGCTTTCTTT.

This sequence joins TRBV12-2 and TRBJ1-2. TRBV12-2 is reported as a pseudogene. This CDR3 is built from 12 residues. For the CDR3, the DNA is TGTGCAAGTCGCTTAACCGGGCAAGGCTACACCTTC. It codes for CASRLTGQGYTF.

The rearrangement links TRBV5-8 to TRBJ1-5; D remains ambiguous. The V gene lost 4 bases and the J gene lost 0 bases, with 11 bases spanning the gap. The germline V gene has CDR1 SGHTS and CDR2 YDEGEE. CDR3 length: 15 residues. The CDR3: CASSPRRSSNQPQHF. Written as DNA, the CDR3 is TGTGCCAGCAGCCCCAGGAGGTCTAGCAATCAGCCCCAGCATTTT.

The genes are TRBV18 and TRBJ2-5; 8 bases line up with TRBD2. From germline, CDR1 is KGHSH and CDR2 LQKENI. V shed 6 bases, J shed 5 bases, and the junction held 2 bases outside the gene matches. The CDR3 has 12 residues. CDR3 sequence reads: CASSPSGETQYF. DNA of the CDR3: TGTGCCAGCTCCCCTAGCGGGGAGACCCAGTACTTC.

The chain's CDR3 is CASSLDRDGYTF. The CDR3 region has the DNA TGTGCCAGCAGCTTAGATAGGGATGGCTACACCTTC. This chain links TRBV11-3 with TRBJ1-2, with no clear D. The CDR3 runs 12 residues. The V and J ends lost 0 bases and 6 bases respectively, with 5 bases between them. Per the germline V gene, CDR1 is SGHNT and CDR2 is YENEEA.

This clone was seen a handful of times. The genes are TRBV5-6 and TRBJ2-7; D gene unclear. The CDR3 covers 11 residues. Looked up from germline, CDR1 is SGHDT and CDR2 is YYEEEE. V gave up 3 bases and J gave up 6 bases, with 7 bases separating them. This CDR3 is CASSSRREQYF. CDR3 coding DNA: TGTGCCAGCAGCTCCCGCCGCGAGCAGTACTTC.

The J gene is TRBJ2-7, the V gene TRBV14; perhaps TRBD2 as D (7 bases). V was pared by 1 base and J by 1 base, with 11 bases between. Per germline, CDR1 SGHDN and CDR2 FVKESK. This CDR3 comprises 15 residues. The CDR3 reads CASSQGGGNSYEQYF. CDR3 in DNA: TGTGCCAGCAGCCAAGGGGGGGGCAATTCCTACGAGCAGTACTTC. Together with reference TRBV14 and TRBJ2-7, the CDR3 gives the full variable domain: EAGVTQFPSHSVIEKGQTVTLRCDPISGHDNLYWYRRVMGKEIKFLLHFVKESKQDESGMPNNRFLAERTGGTYSTLKVQPAELEDSGVYFCASSQGGGNSYEQYFGPGTRLTVT.

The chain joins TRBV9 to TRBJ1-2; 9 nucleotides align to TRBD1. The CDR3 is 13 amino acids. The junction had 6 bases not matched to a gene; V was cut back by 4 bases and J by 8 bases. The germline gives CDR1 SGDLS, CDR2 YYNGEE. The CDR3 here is CASSPGQGPGYTF. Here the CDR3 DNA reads TGTGCCAGCAGCCCGGGACAGGGTCCCGGCTACACCTTC.

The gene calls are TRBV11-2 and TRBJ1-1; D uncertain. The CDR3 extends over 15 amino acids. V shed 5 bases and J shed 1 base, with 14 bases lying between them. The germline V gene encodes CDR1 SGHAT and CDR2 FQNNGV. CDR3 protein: CASSPIGGPNTEAFF. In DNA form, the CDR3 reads TGTGCCAGCAGCCCGATAGGAGGGCCGAACACTGAAGCTTTCTTT.

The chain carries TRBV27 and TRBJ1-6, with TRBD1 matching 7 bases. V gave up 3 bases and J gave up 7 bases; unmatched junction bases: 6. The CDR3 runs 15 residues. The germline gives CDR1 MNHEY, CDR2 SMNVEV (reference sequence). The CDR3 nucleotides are TGTGCCAGCAGTTTGACAGGGTTGAAGAATTCACCCCTCCACTTT. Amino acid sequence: CASSLTGLKNSPLHF.

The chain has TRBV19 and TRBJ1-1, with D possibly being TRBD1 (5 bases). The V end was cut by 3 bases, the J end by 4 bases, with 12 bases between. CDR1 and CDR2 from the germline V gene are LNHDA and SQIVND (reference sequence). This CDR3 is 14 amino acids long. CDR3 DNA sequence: TGTGCCAGTAGTATGTCGGGGGTTGGCACTGAAGCTTTCTTT. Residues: CASSMSGVGTEAFF.

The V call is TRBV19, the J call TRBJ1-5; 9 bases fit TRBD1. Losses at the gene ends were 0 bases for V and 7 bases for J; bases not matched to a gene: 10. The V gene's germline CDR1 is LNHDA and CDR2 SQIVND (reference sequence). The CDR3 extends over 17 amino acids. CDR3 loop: CASSIDKQGARYQPQHF. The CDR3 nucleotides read TGTGCCAGTAGTATAGATAAACAGGGGGCGAGGTACCAGCCCCAGCATTTT.

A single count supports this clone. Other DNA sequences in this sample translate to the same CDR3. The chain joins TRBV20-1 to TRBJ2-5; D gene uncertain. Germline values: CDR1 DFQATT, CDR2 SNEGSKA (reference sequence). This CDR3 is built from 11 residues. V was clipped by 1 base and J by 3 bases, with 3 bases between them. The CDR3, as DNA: TGCAGTGCTAGAGCGAAAGAGACCCAGTACTTC. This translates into CSARAKETQYF.

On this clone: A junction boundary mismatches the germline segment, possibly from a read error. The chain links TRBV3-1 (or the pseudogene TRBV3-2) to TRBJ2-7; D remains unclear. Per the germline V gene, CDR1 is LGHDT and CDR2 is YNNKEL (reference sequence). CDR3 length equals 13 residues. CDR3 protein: CASRSSGSSEQYF. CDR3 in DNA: TGTGCCAGCAGGTCTTCTGGGTCCTCCGAGCAGTACTTC.